The clone carrying this T cell receptor beta chain was picked up a small number of times. This specimen comes from a study of blood T cells in healthy people across ages. The donors, aged roughly 6 to 100, were healthy Caucasians from Russia. The CDR3 totals 13 residues. Deletions cut 6 bases from V and 4 bases from J, with 12 bases between. A sample-barcoded 5' primer and a J-beta primer mix were used in a second PCR of roughly 6 to 11 cycles. Each CDR3 protein gets one entry after TCRdb re-called the 5' RACE reads with MiXCR. Altogether over a million distinct CDR3 sequences are present, roughly a quarter being singletons, with the ten largest covering approximately 0.79%. These data were also filed under a second study, of T cells of mothers and their children.

Sequencing was done on a sample of blood. This chain connects TRBV12-3 or TRBV12-4 to TRBJ2-5, with D hard to call. The clonotype was recovered from a girl aged 2-10 years in good health. The CDR3 protein is CASRFDPLETQYF. DNA of the CDR3: TGTGCCAGCAGGTTTGATCCTTTAGAGACCCAGTACTTC.